Sequencing of this T cell receptor beta chain was carried out in a study of T cells in Graves' hyperthyroidism and ophthalmopathy (dated by TCRdb to about 2019). Turning to the overall study: Peripheral blood was collected at initial diagnosis, before any treatment. TCR V-J signatures able to tell the groups apart were searched for in a discovery cohort of around 95 patients, of whom under 45 had Graves' ophthalmopathy and around 57 had stable Graves' hyperthyroidism. Whether ophthalmopathy could be predicted prospectively was tested in an independent validation cohort made up of some 20 hyperthyroidism patients plus 17 patients who later progressed to ophthalmopathy. The 90 or so discovery patients were randomly split 7:3 into training and test sets. Thyroid tissue and blood T-cell repertoires from six Graves' hyperthyroidism patients were also compared in the study. Once sampling was done, hyperthyroidism patients were given methimazole at a starting dose of 30 mg daily, whereas ophthalmopathy patients were given high-dose intravenous methylprednisolone. The paper describes TCR Vbeta CDR3 sequencing of 135 peripheral blood samples, made up of 43 ophthalmopathy patients, around 78 hyperthyroidism patients and 17 progressor patients.

The TCR beta CDR3 regions were amplified from RNA transcripts. The TCR CDR3 was subjected to a first round of RT-PCR using the HTBI primer set and the Qiagen OneStep RT-PCR kit. Libraries were constructed in a second round of multiplex PCR, after which size selection and purification were performed. Sequencing of the libraries was done on an Illumina HiSeq2000 using paired-end 100 bp reads. In the original analysis: SOAPnuke was used to process the raw data, removing reads that contained adapters or uncalled bases, had a mean Phred below 15, or lacked an exact match to the constant primer or identifier. High-quality paired reads were merged with COPE v1.2.5, and unique nucleotide sequences were defined as clonotypes. MiTCR v1.1 was used to align clonotypes to the IMGT TRBV, TRBD and TRBJ reference segments. Analysis was restricted to V-J combinations with a frequency above 0.0001, which covered roughly 99% of repertoires. The TCS score was defined as the ratio of F50 (clonal expansion) to E x V (chaos), calculated using BLOSUM62-based TCRdist between CDR3 peptides within each V-J. Welch's t-statistics and random forest reduced several hundred V-J features to fewer than 15, which were used in a naive Bayes classifier (R e1071). TCRdb cleaned the public reads at Q25 with fastp, built clones with MiXCR and kept in-frame beta chains. Rows are unified per CDR3 protein, each entry keeping the most common DNA and genes. The V and J calls shown here were made by TCRdb, not taken from the authors' results. Present in this sample are about 500,000 distinct CDR3 sequences, about 16% of which were seen just once. The biggest ten clones account for 25% to 30% of the sample.

V and J are trimmed by 2 bases and 4 bases, and the gene matches miss 11 bases of the junction. Inclusive of the bounding cysteine and phenylalanine, the CDR3 is 15 residues long. Only CDR3 DNA is held: 45 bases, read in frame from base 1. The germline V gene (reference sequence) yields DFQATT for CDR1 and SNEGSKA for CDR2. Ophthalmopathy patients had moderately to severely active disease, Clinical Activity Score of at least 3, NOSPECS grade of at least 4, and duration under 3 months. Any patient with an uncontrolled infection, another autoimmune disease, pregnancy or lactation was excluded. Clinical symptoms, serum thyroxine and TRAb, thyroid ultrasound, and orbital computed tomography formed the basis for the diagnoses. Ficoll-Paque density gradient centrifugation was used to isolate PBMCs from around 9.1 ml of fresh peripheral blood. Total RNA was extracted using Trizol reagent, and RNA quality was assessed on an Agilent 2100 Bioanalyzer.

This clonotype has ten or more counts. What antigen it recognizes has not been identified. The sample holds no much larger clone one base away, and base qualities are not on file. General study outcomes and caveats: A model built on a 13 V-J signature distinguished ophthalmopathy from stable hyperthyroidism, reaching about 88% sensitivity and around 81% specificity in cross-validation and 80%/75% in testing. Most expanded thyroid clonotypes (frequency above 0.001) were also detected in blood, suggesting blood repertoires may reflect thyroid immune responses. In validation, the model predicted progression to ophthalmopathy a median of about 6.8 months before onset, with roughly 70% sensitivity and 72.22% specificity. Sample size was not statistically predetermined, and blinding of investigators to group allocation was not performed.

Sequencing input: blood. The clonotype was recovered from a woman aged 30 to 39 with Graves' ophthalmopathy. The rearranged segments are TRBV20-1 and TRBJ2-7; 7 bases in between match TRBD1. Here the CDR3 is given as CSARHSDRAGYEQYF. The bases read TGCAGTGCTAGACACTCAGACAGGGCAGGTTACGAGCAGTACTTC.